What follows are 21 T cell receptor beta chains derived from one specimen sequenced in a study of blood T cell repertoires in COVID-19. TCRdb's table, derived via immunoSEQ multiplex PCR, lists solely in-frame clones and lacks some. The table records 250,000 to 350,000 clones, 65% to 85% of them present only once. Material for sequencing was peripheral blood. These receptors came from a human donor with COVID-19, enrolled during active disease. The donor label of this sample is uncertain.

The gene calls are TRBV3-1 (or the pseudogene TRBV3-2) and TRBJ2-3; D remains unclear. With 6 bases removed from V and 3 bases from J, the gap between germline ends came to 10 bases. CDR1 is LGHDT and CDR2 is YNNKEL in the germline V gene (reference sequence). The CDR3 sequence is 13 residues long. The CDR3: CASRLGGTDTQYF. The DNA for the CDR3 is TGTGCCAGCAGGCTAGGTGGGACAGATACGCAGTATTTT.

This clone was seen only once. The chain combines TRBV7-6 with TRBJ1-1; a possible D gene is TRBD1 (6 bases). The length of the CDR3 is 15 residues. The germline gives CDR1 SGHVS, CDR2 FNYEAQ. The ends were cut back, 4 bases at V and 1 base at J, with 13 bases in the middle. CDR3 protein: CASSYYGQPNTEAFF. The DNA of the CDR3 is TGTGCCAGCAGCTACTACGGACAGCCGAACACTGAAGCTTTCTTT.

This chain connects TRBV21-1 to TRBJ2-5; TRBD1, the table's D call, was not compared with the DNA. TRBV21-1 is a pseudogene locus. The CDR3 contains 12 residues. CDR3 sequence reads: CASTEGGETQYF. CDR3 DNA: TGTGCCAGCACCGAAGGGGGTGAGACCCAGTACTTC.

V and J are TRBV19 and TRBJ2-1, with 9 bases that match TRBD1. The CDR3 runs 17 residues. CDR1 is LNHDA and CDR2 is SQIVND in the germline V gene (reference sequence). J gave up 9 bases and V 4 bases, and 16 bases lay outside the gene matches. The CDR3 DNA follows: TGTGCCAGTAGTAGGGGACCGGGACAGGGAAGAGATAGTGAGCAGTTCTTC. Translated, it gives CASSRGPGQGRDSEQFF.

The chain couples TRBV30 to TRBJ1-3, with 7 nucleotides matching TRBD1. Looked up from germline, CDR1 is GTSNPN and CDR2 is SVGIG (reference sequence). Trimming took 2 bases from V and 2 from J; bases not matched to a gene: 12. The CDR3 totals 17 residues. CDR3 DNA sequence: TGTGCCTGGAGTAGCGGGGGAGGGGGCTATGCTGGAAACACCATATATTTT. Translation gives CAWSSGGGGYAGNTIYF.

The CDR3: CASSPGRRGGNSPLHF. In nucleotides, the CDR3 is TGTGCCAGCAGCCCGGGTAGGAGGGGAGGGAATTCACCCCTCCACTTT. This chain links TRBV7-2 with TRBJ1-6, with D perhaps TRBD1 (5 bases). The V gene lost 5 bases and the J gene lost 7 bases, with 18 bases spanning the gap. In germline, CDR1 is SGHTA, CDR2 FQGNSA. The CDR3 loop spans 16 amino acids. Full variable domain (outside the CDR3, taken from reference TRBV7-2 and TRBJ1-6): GAGVSQSPSNKVTEKGKDVELRCDPISGHTALYWYRQSLGQGLEFLIYFQGNSAPDKSGLPSDRFSAERTGGSVSTLTIQRTQQEDSAVYLCASSPGRRGGNSPLHFGNGTRLTVT.

The chain is built from TRBV6-5 and TRBJ1-3; D remains ambiguous. Germline V lookup: CDR1 MNHEY, CDR2 SVGAGI. Trimming took 5 bases from V and 0 from J, leaving 8 bases between them. The CDR3 contains 14 residues. CDR3: CASSLRDSGNTIYF. Here the CDR3 DNA reads TGTGCCAGCAGTCTCCGGGACTCTGGAAACACCATATATTTT.

This clone was observed once. The chain has TRBV9 and TRBJ2-1; 12 nucleotides match TRBD2. V shed 3 bases, J shed 6 bases, and the junction held 4 bases outside the gene matches. Germline CDR1 reads SGDLS; CDR2 reads YYNGEE. The CDR3 is made up of 15 amino acids. CDR3 region: CASSGSSGRANEQFF. Written as DNA, the CDR3 is TGTGCCAGCAGCGGCTCTAGCGGGAGGGCCAATGAGCAGTTCTTC.

This sequence joins TRBV5-1 and TRBJ2-5; a weak D match, TRBD1 (6 bases). The CDR3 runs 15 residues. Germline CDR1 is SGHRS and CDR2 is YFSETQ. Between the trimmed V and J ends, which lost 4 bases and 5 bases, there was a span of 18 bases. CDR3 DNA sequence: TGCGCCAGCAGCCCCGCCGGGACACCAGACGAGACCCAGTACTTC. Translation gives CASSPAGTPDETQYF.

V gene TRBV29-1 combines with J gene TRBJ1-2, with 7 bases lining up with TRBD1. The CDR3 runs 16 residues. V shed 4 bases and J 4 bases; nucleotides not matched to a gene: 15. Looked up from germline, CDR1 is SQVTM and CDR2 is ANQGSEA. Here the CDR3 DNA reads TGCAGCGTTGCCGTAACAGGGGCTTATAATTCCTATGGCTACACCTTC. The encoded protein is CSVAVTGAYNSYGYTF.

V is TRBV5-1 and J is TRBJ2-1, with a tentative D call TRBD2 (5 bases). The V end lost 0 bases, the J end lost 5 bases, and 6 bases lay between the germline ends. Germline CDR1 and CDR2: SGHRS and YFSETQ. The CDR3 consists of 13 residues. Here the CDR3 DNA reads TGCGCCAGCAGCTTGGGGGAGAACAATGAGCAGTTCTTC. Protein sequence: CASSLGENNEQFF.

The chain carries TRBV28 and TRBJ2-2, with TRBD2 identical over 9 bases. The CDR3 consists of 15 residues. The germline CDR1 and CDR2 sequences are MDHEN and SYDVKM. V shed 4 bases, J shed 8 bases, and the junction held 8 bases outside the gene matches. Here the CDR3 DNA reads TGTGCCAGCAGTTCCATTTCTAGCGGGATAGGGGAGCTGTTTTTT. It specifies CASSSISSGIGELFF. Full variable domain (missing parts from reference TRBV28 and TRBJ2-2): DVKVTQSSRYLVKRTGEKVFLECVQDMDHENMFWYRQDPGLGLRLIYFSYDVKMKEKGDIPEGYSVSREKKERFSLILESASTNQTSMYLCASSSISSGIGELFFGEGSRLTVL.

This clone occurred a few times. V and J are TRBV28 and TRBJ1-5, with D maybe TRBD1 (5 bases). This CDR3 is 12 amino acids long. Trimming left V 7 bases short and J 5 bases short, with 9 bases between. Germline V lookup: CDR1 MDHEN, CDR2 SYDVKM. The CDR3 sequence is CASTATDQPQHF. The CDR3 DNA reads TGTGCCAGCACCGCGACAGATCAGCCCCAGCATTTT.

The chain is built from TRBV5-6 and TRBJ2-5; 8 bases are shared with TRBD1. V gave up 5 bases and J gave up 5 bases; unmatched junction bases: 14. This CDR3 comprises 16 residues. Germline lookup yields CDR1 SGHDT and CDR2 YYEEEE. Written as DNA, the CDR3 is TGTGCCAGCAGGTGGGGCCGACAGGGGCGCAGGGAGACCCAGTACTTC. Protein sequence: CASRWGRQGRRETQYF. Complete variable domain (other parts from reference TRBV5-6 and TRBJ2-5): DAGVTQSPTHLIKTRGQQVTLRCSPKSGHDTVSWYQQALGQGPQFIFQYYEEEERQRGNFPDRFSGHQFPNYSSELNVNALLLGDSALYLCASRWGRQGRRETQYFGPGTRLLVL.

The chain couples TRBV19 to TRBJ2-3; 10 positions agree with TRBD1. Germline V gene lookup returns CDR1 LNHDA and CDR2 SQIVND (reference sequence). This CDR3 region has 15 residues. The trim removed 3 bases at V and 2 bases at J, leaving 2 bases unmatched. CDR3 nucleotide sequence: TGTGCCAGTAGTATCGGGACAGGGGACACAGATACGCAGTATTTT. This encodes CASSIGTGDTDTQYF.

The genes are TRBV9 and TRBJ2-5, with D possibly being TRBD2 (6 bases). CDR1 and CDR2 from the germline V gene are SGDLS and YYNGEE. V was cut by 4 bases and J by 2 bases, with 21 bases left in between. The CDR3 extends over 17 amino acids. CDR3 loop: CASSPRLSLEGQETQYF. The CDR3 DNA follows: TGTGCCAGCAGCCCCCGACTATCCCTGGAGGGACAAGAGACCCAGTACTTC.

The chain links TRBV19 to TRBJ1-1, with D possibly matching TRBD1 (5 bases). Trimming took 8 bases from V and 0 from J, leaving 13 bases between them. Germline assignment: CDR1 LNHDA and CDR2 SQIVND (reference sequence). The CDR3 totals 14 residues. CDR3 in amino acids: CASSLQGLNTEAFF. The CDR3 nucleotides are TGTGCCAGTTCGTTGCAGGGATTGAACACTGAAGCTTTCTTT. Supplemented by reference TRBV19 and TRBJ1-1, the full variable domain reads DGGITQSPKYLFRKEGQNVTLSCEQNLNHDAMYWYRQDPGQGLRLIYYSQIVNDFQKGDIAEGYSVSREKKESFPLTVTSAQKNPTAFYLCASSLQGLNTEAFFGQGTRLTVV.

Only a few counts were recorded for this clone. This rearrangement joins TRBV10-1 to TRBJ1-1; D is ambiguous. With 5 bases removed from V and 1 base from J, the gap between germline ends came to 8 bases. CDR1 is WNHNN and CDR2 is SYGVQD in the germline V gene (reference sequence). The CDR3 length is 13 residues. The CDR3 region has the DNA TGCGCCAGCAGTTCTACTTGGAACACTGAAGCTTTCTTT. Translated: CASSSTWNTEAFF.

The chain has TRBV5-1 and TRBJ1-2; perhaps TRBD1 as D (5 bases). Trimming left V 4 bases short and J 4 bases short, with 14 bases between. CDR1 SGHRS and CDR2 YFSETQ come from the germline V gene. The CDR3 totals 14 residues. CDR3 amino acids: CASSPGGFTYGYTF. In nucleotides, the CDR3 is TGCGCCAGCAGCCCCGGGGGTTTTACCTATGGCTACACCTTC.

The rearrangement links TRBV6-5 to TRBJ2-7; 9 bases map to TRBD1. The CDR3 spans 15 residues. Germline V lookup: CDR1 MNHEY, CDR2 SVGAGI. J gave up 3 bases and V 5 bases, and 8 bases lay outside the gene matches. This CDR3 is CASSPPTGGVYEQYF. CDR3 DNA sequence: TGTGCCAGCAGTCCCCCCACAGGGGGCGTCTACGAGCAGTACTTC.

The rearrangement uses TRBV3-1 (or the pseudogene TRBV3-2) and TRBJ2-3; the match to TRBD2 covers 8 bases. The CDR3 runs to 19 residues. Trimming at V came to 0 bases and at J to 8 bases, leaving 19 bases not matched to a gene. Germline V CDR1 and CDR2: LGHDT, YNNKEL (reference sequence). The CDR3 bases are TGTGCCAGCAGCCAAGACCCCACAGTCCATGGCGGGAGGTTGGGTACGCAGTATTTT. Protein: CASSQDPTVHGGRLGTQYF.